One sample yielded the 30 T cell receptor beta chains listed below, sequenced in a study of OX40 agonist ivuxolimab in advanced cancers. Clones were sequenced by immunoSEQ multiplex PCR, and TCRdb holds only the in-frame ones, with some missing. The profile shows tens of thousands of clones, just under 90% of them singletons. Specimen: CD4+ or CD8+ T cells sorted from blood, collected in a trial of the OX40 agonist ivuxolimab. The receptors were sampled from an adult with an advanced solid tumor such as melanoma, head and neck, liver or kidney cancer.

This clone was seen a handful of times. The chain couples TRBV6-4 to TRBJ1-5; no definite D call. The V gene's germline CDR1 is MRHNA and CDR2 SNTAGT. V shed 6 bases and J shed 0 bases, with 6 bases lying between them. The CDR3 is 13 residues long. The CDR3 reads CASRRISNQPQHF. The CDR3 DNA is TGTGCCAGCAGGCGGATTAGCAATCAGCCCCAGCATTTT.

The CDR3 sequence is CASSLTADSSGNTIYF. As DNA, the CDR3 is TGCGCCAGCAGCTTGACGGCCGACAGCTCTGGAAACACCATATATTTT. This sequence joins TRBV5-1 and TRBJ1-3, with D possibly being TRBD1 (5 bases). Trimming cost V 1 base and J 0 bases, with 11 bases left between them. CDR1 and CDR2 from the germline V gene are SGHRS and YFSETQ. The CDR3 is made up of 16 amino acids.

J is TRBJ1-1 and V is TRBV30, with D tentatively TRBD1 (5 bases). V lost 2 bases and J 1 base, leaving 8 bases between the germline ends. The CDR3 is 13 amino acids. Per germline, CDR1 GTSNPN and CDR2 SVGIG (reference sequence). CDR3: CAWSLQGNTEAFF. The CDR3 nucleotides are TGTGCCTGGAGTCTCCAGGGGAACACTGAAGCTTTCTTT.

The V and J genes are TRBV19 and TRBJ2-1, with TRBD2 matching 8 bases. V gave up 4 bases and J gave up 6 bases; unmatched junction bases: 11. The CDR3 length is 16 residues. In germline, CDR1 is LNHDA, CDR2 SQIVND (reference sequence). The CDR3 DNA is TGTGCCAGTAGTACCTTAGCGGGGACTCCAATCAATGAGCAGTTCTTC. Protein: CASSTLAGTPINEQFF.

The gene calls are TRBV19 and TRBJ2-1; D not resolved. Deletions cut 5 bases from V and 1 base from J, with 12 bases between. Germline loops: CDR1 LNHDA, CDR2 SQIVND (reference sequence). This CDR3 comprises 15 residues. CDR3 in amino acids: CASSAWTNSYNEQFF. CDR3 nucleotide sequence: TGTGCCAGTAGTGCCTGGACGAATTCCTACAATGAGCAGTTCTTC. The whole variable domain, filled in from reference TRBV19 and TRBJ2-1, reads DGGITQSPKYLFRKEGQNVTLSCEQNLNHDAMYWYRQDPGQGLRLIYYSQIVNDFQKGDIAEGYSVSREKKESFPLTVTSAQKNPTAFYLCASSAWTNSYNEQFFGPGTRLTVL.

The rearrangement uses TRBV6-5 and TRBJ2-3; D not resolved. The germline gives CDR1 MNHEY, CDR2 SVGAGI. V lost 10 bases and J lost 2, with 10 bases in between. This CDR3 is built from 12 residues. CDR3 DNA sequence: TGTGCCACCGGGCCGTTCACAGATACGCAGTATTTT. It is translated as CATGPFTDTQYF.

J is TRBJ1-2 and V is TRBV6-5, with 7 bases fitting TRBD1. This CDR3 is 14 amino acids long. Germline-derived CDR1 and CDR2 are MNHEY and SVGAGI. V lost 6 bases to trimming and J lost 1 base; unmatched junction nucleotides: 5. CDR3 DNA: TGTGCCAGCAGACGACAGGGTAGTAACTATGGCTACACCTTC. Protein sequence: CASRRQGSNYGYTF.

The V gene is TRBV7-9, the J gene TRBJ1-4; possibly TRBD1 for D (6 bases). The CDR3 spans 14 residues. CDR1 and CDR2 (germline): SEHNR, FQNEAQ (reference sequence). V was cut by 5 bases and J by 3 bases, with 10 bases left in between. The CDR3 bases are TGTGCCAGCAGCGAAAGGGGGTCTAATGAAAAACTGTTTTTT. Translation gives CASSERGSNEKLFF.

This clone was seen a handful of times. The V gene is TRBV28, the J gene TRBJ1-2; 7 nucleotides line up with TRBD1. J lost 6 bases, V lost 6 bases, and 13 bases had no gene match. Germline assignment: CDR1 MDHEN and CDR2 SYDVKM. CDR3 size: 15 residues. CDR3 DNA sequence: TGTGCCAGCAGCTTACAGGGGCACGATTCGGATGGCTACACCTTC. Encoded protein: CASSLQGHDSDGYTF.

This sequence joins TRBV29-1 and TRBJ1-4; unclear D gene. Per the germline V gene, CDR1 is SQVTM and CDR2 is ANQGSEA. This CDR3 comprises 14 residues. Trimming removed 7 bases at V and 0 bases at J, with 12 bases between. The CDR3 protein is CSAASGATNEKLFF. CDR3 in DNA: TGCAGCGCTGCGTCGGGTGCAACTAATGAAAAACTGTTTTTT.

The chain carries TRBV6-5 and TRBJ1-5; D is undetermined. The V gene lost 10 bases and the J gene lost 3 bases, with 13 bases spanning the gap. The CDR3 has 13 residues. Germline V CDR1 and CDR2: MNHEY, SVGAGI. The DNA for the CDR3 is TGTGCCACCTCGACGGCGGTCAATCAGCCCCAGCATTTT. This sequence encodes CATSTAVNQPQHF.

V and J are TRBV7-3 and TRBJ2-1; no clear D. CDR1 and CDR2 from the germline V gene are SGHTA and FQGTGA. Trimming pared 5 bases from V and 3 bases from J, leaving 14 bases between. The CDR3 is 15 amino acids. The CDR3 sequence: CASSPYTALYNEQFF. The CDR3 DNA follows: TGTGCCAGCAGCCCTTATACGGCCCTCTACAATGAGCAGTTCTTC.

This clone was seen once. This chain links TRBV4-1 with TRBJ2-1, with 9 bases fitting TRBD2. Looked up from germline, CDR1 is MGHRA and CDR2 is YSYEKL. The CDR3 length is 18 residues. J lost 10 bases, V lost 0 bases, and 16 bases had no gene match. CDR3 sequence reads: CASSQDLERGGGAREQFF. The CDR3 coding sequence is TGCGCCAGCAGCCAAGATTTGGAAAGGGGCGGGGGGGCGAGAGAGCAGTTCTTC.

The rearrangement links TRBV28 to TRBJ2-2; 10 positions match TRBD1. This CDR3 comprises 14 residues. With 3 bases clipped from V and 9 bases from J, the junction kept 4 bases outside the gene matches. The germline gives CDR1 MDHEN, CDR2 SYDVKM. CDR3 loop: CASSLGQGRRELFF. The CDR3 coding sequence is TGTGCCAGCAGTTTGGGACAGGGGAGACGGGAGCTGTTTTTT.

The chain uses TRBV9 and TRBJ2-1, with 9 bases fitting TRBD2. Germline V gene data show CDR1 as SGDLS and CDR2 as YYNGEE. This CDR3 contains 19 residues. The V segment lost 0 bases and the J segment 4 bases; nucleotides outside the gene matches: 14. CDR3 amino acids: CASSVAFQEGLAYYNEQFF. The CDR3 region has the DNA TGTGCCAGCAGCGTAGCTTTCCAGGAAGGACTAGCGTATTACAATGAGCAGTTCTTC.

The DNA of the CDR3 is TGTGCCAGCAGCTTGGGGGCGAACACTGAAGCTTTCTTT. Residues: CASSLGANTEAFF. This sequence joins TRBV7-9 and TRBJ1-1; the D gene is possibly TRBD1 (6 bases). Germline loops: CDR1 SEHNR, CDR2 FQNEAQ (reference sequence). There are 13 residues in the CDR3. Trimming pared 3 bases from V and 1 base from J, leaving 6 bases between. Full variable domain (remainder filled in from reference TRBV7-9 and TRBJ1-1): DTGVSQNPRHKITKRGQNVTFRCDPISEHNRLYWYRQTLGQGPEFLTYFQNEAQLEKSRLLSDRFSAERPKGSFSTLEIQRTEQGDSAMYLCASSLGANTEAFFGQGTRLTVV.

The V gene is TRBV29-1, the J gene TRBJ2-3, with 7 bases matching TRBD2. The CDR3 sequence is 13 residues long. Per germline, CDR1 SQVTM and CDR2 ANQGSEA. V lost 4 bases, J lost 3 bases, and 4 bases stayed unmatched. The CDR3 DNA reads as TGCAGCGTTGGAGATAGCGGGACAGATACGCAGTATTTT. Encoded protein: CSVGDSGTDTQYF.

This clone came up once. The V call is TRBV11-2, the J call TRBJ1-5; D gene unclear. Trimming took off 1 base at V and 6 bases at J, with 10 bases between the two ends. This CDR3 spans 14 amino acids. Germline V gives CDR1 SGHAT, CDR2 FQNNGV. The CDR3 reads CASSLGGVGQPQHF. The CDR3 bases are TGTGCCAGCAGCTTAGGCGGGGTAGGTCAGCCCCAGCATTTT.

The chain carries TRBV4-2 and TRBJ1-2; no firm D call. CDR3 length: 16 residues. V lost 7 bases, J lost 0 bases, and 18 bases lay in between. The germline gives CDR1 LGHNA, CDR2 YNFKEQ. This chain's CDR3 is CASTHDITQPNYGYTF. The CDR3, as DNA: TGTGCCAGCACCCACGATATAACCCAACCTAACTATGGCTACACCTTC.

The chain joins TRBV9 to TRBJ2-1, with 7 bases fitting TRBD2. The CDR3 runs to 15 residues. The germline V gene encodes CDR1 SGDLS and CDR2 YYNGEE. The V segment lost 3 bases and the J segment 1 base; nucleotides outside the gene matches: 4. The CDR3 coding sequence is TGTGCCAGCAGCGCGACCGGGGGGTCCTACAATGAGCAGTTCTTC. It codes for CASSATGGSYNEQFF.

The chain recombines TRBV7-2 with TRBJ2-7; D may be TRBD2 (6 bases). V was cut by 1 base and J by 6 bases, with 10 bases left in between. This CDR3 contains 13 residues. In germline, CDR1 is SGHTA, CDR2 FQGNSA. The CDR3 nucleotides are TGTGCCAGCAGCTTAGAGGAGGGACCCGAGCAGTACTTC. Translating it yields CASSLEEGPEQYF.

This sequence joins TRBV5-1 and TRBJ2-1; 9 positions match TRBD2. The V gene's germline CDR1 is SGHRS and CDR2 YFSETQ. V was clipped by 0 bases and J by 5 bases; unmatched bases: 15. The CDR3 totals 19 residues. The CDR3: CASSLGRASLAGRDNEQFF. For the CDR3, the DNA is TGCGCCAGCAGCTTGGGCCGGGCCTCCCTAGCGGGAAGGGACAATGAGCAGTTCTTC.

The DNA of the CDR3 is TGTGCCAGCAAACGGACAGGGCCCTCATACTCGAACACCGGGGAGCTGTTTTTT. Its protein is CASKRTGPSYSNTGELFF. The chain combines TRBV27 with TRBJ2-2; 8 bases fit TRBD1. Germline-derived CDR1 and CDR2 are MNHEY and SMNVEV (reference sequence). The CDR3 is 18 residues long. V shed 7 bases, J shed 0 bases, and the junction held 13 bases outside the gene matches.

This chain connects TRBV28 to TRBJ2-7; 10 bases align to TRBD2. J gave up 6 bases and V 3 bases, and 11 bases lay outside the gene matches. CDR1 is MDHEN and CDR2 is SYDVKM in the germline V gene. CDR3 length: 16 residues. The CDR3 bases are TGTGCCAGCAGTTTTGCCGTCCGATTAGCGGGAGGCGAGCAGTACTTC. Amino acids: CASSFAVRLAGGEQYF.

V gene TRBV5-5 combines with J gene TRBJ1-2, with D unresolved. The CDR3 length is 14 residues. Germline lookup yields CDR1 SGHKS and CDR2 YYEKEE (reference sequence). V was shortened by 0 bases and J by 2 bases, with 8 bases between the two germline ends. CDR3: CASSLVDRNYGYTF. CDR3 DNA: TGTGCCAGCAGCTTGGTTGACCGCAACTATGGCTACACCTTC.

The chain recombines TRBV5-6 with TRBJ1-6, with a weak D call TRBD1 (6 bases). Germline V gives CDR1 SGHDT, CDR2 YYEEEE. V gave up 3 bases and J gave up 6 bases, with 10 bases separating them. The CDR3 totals 14 residues. The DNA for the CDR3 is TGTGCCAGCAGCTGGGGGGCAGTTAATTCACCCCTCCACTTT. Translation: CASSWGAVNSPLHF.

The chain recombines TRBV15 with TRBJ2-6, with 9 bases matching TRBD1. The CDR3 runs 18 residues. Unmatched junction bases numbered 9, after V lost 4 bases and J lost 2 bases. CDR1 and CDR2 from the germline V gene are LNHNV and YYDKDF (reference sequence). CDR3 bases: TGTGCCACCAGCAAACAACTTCGACAGGGGGCTGGGGCCAACGTCCTGACTTTC. It is translated as CATSKQLRQGAGANVLTF.

The V call is TRBV29-1, the J call TRBJ2-5; D is unresolved. Trimming took off 6 bases at V and 1 base at J, with 9 bases between the two ends. The CDR3 consists of 12 residues. CDR1 and CDR2 (germline): SQVTM, ANQGSEA. The CDR3 sequence is CSVCDSQETQYF. The CDR3 DNA sequence: TGCAGCGTGTGCGACTCCCAAGAGACCCAGTACTTC.

The chain joins TRBV7-9 to TRBJ2-5; 8 bases align to TRBD2. There are 15 residues in the CDR3. Germline V gene data show CDR1 as SEHNR and CDR2 as FQNEAQ (reference sequence). V trimming: 2 bases; J trimming: 5 bases; junction bases outside the gene matches: 7. DNA for the CDR3: TGTGCCAGCAGCTTACCCGGGACTAGAGATGAGACCCAGTACTTC. Translating it yields CASSLPGTRDETQYF. The entire variable domain, with the rest obtained from reference TRBV7-9 and TRBJ2-5, is as follows: DTGVSQNPRHKITKRGQNVTFRCDPISEHNRLYWYRQTLGQGPEFLTYFQNEAQLEKSRLLSDRFSAERPKGSFSTLEIQRTEQGDSAMYLCASSLPGTRDETQYFGPGTRLLVL.

This clone showed up just once. This chain connects TRBV15 to TRBJ2-3; 9 positions match TRBD1. The V segment lost 5 bases and the J segment 0 bases; nucleotides outside the gene matches: 21. Germline-derived CDR1 and CDR2 are LNHNV and YYDKDF (reference sequence). CDR3 size: 21 residues. Here the CDR3 reads CATSGPRRTGETFTSTDTQYF. CDR3 DNA sequence: TGTGCCACCAGCGGGCCTCGTAGGACAGGGGAGACCTTCACTAGCACAGATACGCAGTATTTT.